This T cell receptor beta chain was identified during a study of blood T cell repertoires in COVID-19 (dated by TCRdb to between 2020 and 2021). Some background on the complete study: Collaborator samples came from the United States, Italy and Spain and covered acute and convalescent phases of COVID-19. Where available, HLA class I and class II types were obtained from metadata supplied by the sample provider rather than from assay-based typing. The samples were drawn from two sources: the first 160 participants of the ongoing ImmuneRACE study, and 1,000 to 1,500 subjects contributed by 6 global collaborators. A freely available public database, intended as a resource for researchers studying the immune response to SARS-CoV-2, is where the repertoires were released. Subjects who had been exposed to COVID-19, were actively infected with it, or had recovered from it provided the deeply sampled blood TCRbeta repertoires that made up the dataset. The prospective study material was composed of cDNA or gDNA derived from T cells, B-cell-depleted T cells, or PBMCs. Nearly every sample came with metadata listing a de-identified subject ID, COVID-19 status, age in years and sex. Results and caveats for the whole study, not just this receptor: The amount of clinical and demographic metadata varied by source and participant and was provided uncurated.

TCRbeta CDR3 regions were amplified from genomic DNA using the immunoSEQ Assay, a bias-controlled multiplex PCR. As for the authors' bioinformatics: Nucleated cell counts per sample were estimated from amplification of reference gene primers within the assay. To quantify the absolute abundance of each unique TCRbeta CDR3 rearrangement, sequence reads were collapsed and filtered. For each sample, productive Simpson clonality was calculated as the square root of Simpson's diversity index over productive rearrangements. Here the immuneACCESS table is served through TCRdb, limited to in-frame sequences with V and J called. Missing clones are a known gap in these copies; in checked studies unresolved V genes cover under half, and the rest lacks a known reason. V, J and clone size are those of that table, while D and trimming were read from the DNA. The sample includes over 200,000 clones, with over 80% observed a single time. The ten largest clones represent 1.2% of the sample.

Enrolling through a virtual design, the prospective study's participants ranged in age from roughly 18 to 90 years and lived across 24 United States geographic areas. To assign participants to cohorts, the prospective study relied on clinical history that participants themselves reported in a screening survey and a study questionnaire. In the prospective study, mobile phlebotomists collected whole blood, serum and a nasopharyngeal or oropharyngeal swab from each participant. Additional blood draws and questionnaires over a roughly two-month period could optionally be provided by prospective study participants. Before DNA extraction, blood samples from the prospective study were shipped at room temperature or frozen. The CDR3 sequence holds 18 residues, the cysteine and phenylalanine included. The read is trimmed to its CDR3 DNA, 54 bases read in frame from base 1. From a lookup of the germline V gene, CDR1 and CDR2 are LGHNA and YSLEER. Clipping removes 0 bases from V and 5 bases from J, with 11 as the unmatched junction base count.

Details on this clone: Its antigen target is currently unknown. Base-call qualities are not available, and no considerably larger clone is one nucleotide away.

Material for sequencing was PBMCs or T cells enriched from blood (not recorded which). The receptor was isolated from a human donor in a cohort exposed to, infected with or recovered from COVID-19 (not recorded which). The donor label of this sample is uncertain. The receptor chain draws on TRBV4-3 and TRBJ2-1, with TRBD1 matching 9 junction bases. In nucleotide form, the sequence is TGCGCCAGCAGCCAAGAAAAGCCCCCGGGACAGGGAAACAATGAGCAGTTCTTC. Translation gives CASSQEKPPGQGNNEQFF.